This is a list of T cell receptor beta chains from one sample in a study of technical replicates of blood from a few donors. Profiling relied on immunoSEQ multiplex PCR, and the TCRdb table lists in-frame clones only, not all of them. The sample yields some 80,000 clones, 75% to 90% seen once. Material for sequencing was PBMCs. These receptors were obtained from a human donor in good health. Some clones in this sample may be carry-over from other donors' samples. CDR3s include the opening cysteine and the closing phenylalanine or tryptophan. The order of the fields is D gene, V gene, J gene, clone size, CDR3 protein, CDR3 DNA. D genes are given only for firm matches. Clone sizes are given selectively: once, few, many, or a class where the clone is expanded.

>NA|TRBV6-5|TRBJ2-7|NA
CASSYSTRASYEQYF
TGTGCCAGCAGTTACTCGACGCGAGCGTCCTACGAGCAGTACTTC
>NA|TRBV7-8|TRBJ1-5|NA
CASSPLGGPNTNQPQHF
TGTGCCAGCAGCCCCCTGGGGGGTCCCAACACTAATCAGCCCCAGCATTTT
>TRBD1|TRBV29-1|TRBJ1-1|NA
CSANRGNLVTEAFF
TGCAGCGCAAACAGGGGGAACCTCGTCACTGAAGCTTTCTTT
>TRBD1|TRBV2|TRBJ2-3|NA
CASTKEAGTEAQYF
TGTGCCAGCACCAAGGAAGCCGGGACAGAGGCGCAGTATTTT
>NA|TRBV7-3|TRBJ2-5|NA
CASSLRGGPQETQYF
TGTGCCAGCAGCTTAAGGGGGGGGCCCCAAGAGACCCAGTACTTC
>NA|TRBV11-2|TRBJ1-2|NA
CASSLGAGQIYGYTF
TGTGCCAGCAGCTTAGGGGCAGGACAAATCTATGGCTACACCTTC
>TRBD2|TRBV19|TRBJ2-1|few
CASSDFLAGVFSYNEQFF
TGTGCCAGTAGTGATTTCCTAGCGGGAGTTTTCTCCTACAATGAGCAGTTCTTC
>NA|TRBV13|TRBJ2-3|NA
CASSLGSGMLSYTQYF
TGTGCCAGCAGCTTAGGCTCGGGGATGTTATCGTATACGCAGTATTTT
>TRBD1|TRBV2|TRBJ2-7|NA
CASSRDRGRDEQYF
TGTGCCAGCAGCAGGGACAGGGGGCGGGACGAGCAGTACTTC
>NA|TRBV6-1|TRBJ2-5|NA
CASGQAGAEETQYF
TGTGCCAGCGGGCAGGCGGGGGCAGAAGAGACCCAGTACTTC
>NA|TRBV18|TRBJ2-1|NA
CASSPLARSSTDEQFF
TGTGCCAGCTCACCATTGGCTAGATCGTCGACCGATGAGCAGTTCTTC
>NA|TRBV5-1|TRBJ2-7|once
CASSKAGADSYEQYF
TGCGCCAGCAGCAAGGCGGGGGCAGACTCCTACGAGCAGTACTTC
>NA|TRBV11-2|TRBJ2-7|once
CASILNRYEQYF
TGTGCCAGCATCCTAAACAGGTACGAGCAGTACTTC
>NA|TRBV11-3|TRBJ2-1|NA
CASSSPSGSSYNEQFF
TGTGCCAGCAGCTCTCCGTCGGGAAGCTCCTACAATGAGCAGTTCTTC
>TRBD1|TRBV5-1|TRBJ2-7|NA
CASSLGQGANEQYF
TGCGCCAGCAGCTTAGGACAGGGGGCCAACGAGCAGTACTTC
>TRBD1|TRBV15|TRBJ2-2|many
CATSGGQETTGELFF
TGTGCCACCAGCGGGGGACAGGAGACCACCGGGGAGCTGTTTTTT
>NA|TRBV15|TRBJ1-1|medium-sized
CATSRDREGNTEAFF
TGTGCCACCAGCAGAGATAGGGAGGGGAACACTGAAGCTTTCTTT
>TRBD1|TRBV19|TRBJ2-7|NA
CASAPGQNYEQYF
TGTGCCAGCGCACCGGGACAGAACTACGAGCAGTACTTC
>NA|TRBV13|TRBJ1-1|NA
CATWGRKWGTEAFF
TGTGCCACCTGGGGCAGAAAGTGGGGCACTGAAGCTTTCTTT
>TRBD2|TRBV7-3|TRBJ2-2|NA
CASSLTGPRTSGNTGELFF
TGTGCCAGCAGCTTAACGGGGCCCCGGACTAGCGGGAACACCGGGGAGCTGTTTTTT
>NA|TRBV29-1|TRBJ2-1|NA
CSVGQANYNEQFF
TGCAGCGTTGGACAGGCAAACTACAATGAGCAGTTCTTC
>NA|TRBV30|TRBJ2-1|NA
CAWTSGSSYNEQFF
TGTGCCTGGACCTCGGGGAGCTCCTACAATGAGCAGTTCTTC
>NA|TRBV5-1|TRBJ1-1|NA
CASSLDSGMNTEAFF
TGCGCCAGCAGCTTGGATTCAGGGATGAACACTGAAGCTTTCTTT
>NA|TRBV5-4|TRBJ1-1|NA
CASSFYGGRTEAFF
TGTGCCAGCAGCTTCTACGGAGGCCGAACTGAAGCTTTCTTT
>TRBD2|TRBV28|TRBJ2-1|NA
CASSQSGSGQFF
TGTGCCAGCAGTCAAAGCGGGAGTGGGCAGTTCTTC
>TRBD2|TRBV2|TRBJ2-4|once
CASRASGLWLAKNIQYF
TGTGCCAGCAGGGCTAGCGGGTTGTGGCTAGCCAAAAACATTCAGTACTTC
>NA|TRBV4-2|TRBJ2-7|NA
CASSQEMRVEQYF
TGTGCCAGCAGCCAAGAAATGAGGGTCGAGCAGTACTTC
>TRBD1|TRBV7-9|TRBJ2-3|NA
CASSDDRGTDTQYF
TGTGCCAGCAGCGATGACAGGGGGACAGATACGCAGTATTTT
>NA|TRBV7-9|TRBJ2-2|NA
CASSSGAGLSTGELFF
TGTGCCAGCAGCTCGGGTGCGGGGCTTAGCACCGGGGAGCTGTTTTTT
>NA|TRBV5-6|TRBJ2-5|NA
CASSPRTWLASSRMETQYF
TGTGCCAGCAGCCCCCGAACCTGGCTAGCGTCTTCAAGGATGGAGACCCAGTACTTC
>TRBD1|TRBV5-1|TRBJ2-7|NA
CASSGTGGQTYEQYF
TGCGCCAGCAGCGGGACAGGGGGCCAAACCTACGAGCAGTACTTC
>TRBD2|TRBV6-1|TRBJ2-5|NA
CASSASESSGGQETQYF
TGTGCCAGCAGTGCAAGCGAATCTAGCGGGGGACAAGAGACCCAGTACTTC
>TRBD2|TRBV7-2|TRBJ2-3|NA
CASSLTRTSGSTDTQYF
TGTGCCAGCAGCTTAACTAGGACTAGCGGGAGCACAGATACGCAGTATTTT
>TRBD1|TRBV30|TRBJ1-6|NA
CAFLQGKWYNSPLHF
TGTGCCTTCTTACAGGGGAAGTGGTATAATTCACCCCTCCACTTT
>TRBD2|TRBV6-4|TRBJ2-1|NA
CASSQAGGDYNEQFF
TGTGCCAGCAGTCAAGCGGGGGGAGACTACAATGAGCAGTTCTTC
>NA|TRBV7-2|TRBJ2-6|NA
CASSLVGSGANVLTF
TGTGCCAGCAGCTTAGTCGGGTCTGGGGCCAACGTCCTGACTTTC
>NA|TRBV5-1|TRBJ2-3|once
CASSLGGVAGDTQYF
TGCGCCAGCAGCTTGGGCGGGGTAGCTGGAGATACGCAGTATTTT
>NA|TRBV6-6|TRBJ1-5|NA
CASSYLENQPQHF
TGTGCCAGCAGTTACTTGGAGAATCAGCCCCAGCATTTT
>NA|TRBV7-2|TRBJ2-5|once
CASSLGGGGGETQYF
TGTGCCAGCAGCTTGGGGGGGGGCGGAGGAGAGACCCAGTACTTC
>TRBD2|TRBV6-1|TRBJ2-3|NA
CASRGREGSYPQYF
TGTGCCAGCAGGGGACGGGAGGGCTCCTATCCGCAGTATTTT
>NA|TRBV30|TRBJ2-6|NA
CACGTLPGANVLTF
TGTGCCTGTGGGACTTTACCTGGGGCCAACGTCCTGACTTTC
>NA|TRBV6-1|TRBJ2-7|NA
CASKPGPYEQYF
TGTGCCAGCAAGCCAGGGCCCTACGAGCAGTACTTC
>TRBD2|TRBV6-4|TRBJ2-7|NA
CASSDDPGSGVYEQYF
TGTGCCAGCAGTGATGATCCCGGTAGCGGGGTCTACGAGCAGTACTTC
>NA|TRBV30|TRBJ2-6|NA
CAWRVRAGANVLTF
TGTGCCTGGAGGGTACGGGCTGGGGCCAACGTCCTGACTTTC
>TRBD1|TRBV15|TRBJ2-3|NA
CATSRVWGQRADTQYF
TGTGCCACCAGCAGAGTGTGGGGACAGAGGGCAGATACGCAGTATTTT
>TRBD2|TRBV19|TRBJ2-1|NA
CASSMRPSGYNEQFF
TGTGCCAGTAGTATGCGGCCTAGCGGCTACAATGAGCAGTTCTTC
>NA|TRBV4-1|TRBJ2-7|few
CASSQAWSFSDEQYF
TGCGCCAGCAGCCAAGCGTGGTCTTTCAGCGACGAGCAGTACTTC
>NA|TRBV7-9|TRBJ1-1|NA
CASSFGANTEAFF
TGTGCCAGCAGCTTTGGGGCGAACACTGAAGCTTTCTTT